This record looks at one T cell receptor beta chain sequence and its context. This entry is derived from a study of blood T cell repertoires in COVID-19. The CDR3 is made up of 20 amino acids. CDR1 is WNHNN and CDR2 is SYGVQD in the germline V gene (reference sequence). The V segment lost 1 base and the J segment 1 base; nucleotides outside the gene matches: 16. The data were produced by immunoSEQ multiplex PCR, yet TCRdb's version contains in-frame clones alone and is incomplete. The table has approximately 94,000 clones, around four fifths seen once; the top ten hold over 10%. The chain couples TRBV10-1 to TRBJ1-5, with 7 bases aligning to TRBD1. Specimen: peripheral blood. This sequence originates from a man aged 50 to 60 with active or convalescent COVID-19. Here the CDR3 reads CASSELRDSLSDWSNQPQHF. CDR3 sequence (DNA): TGCGCCAGCAGTGAGTTAAGGGACAGCCTATCCGACTGGAGCAATCAGCCCCAGCATTTT.